The 26 T cell receptor beta chains given below trace back to one sample, sequenced in a study of blood T cell repertoires in COVID-19. Repertoires were generated with immunoSEQ multiplex PCR, while TCRdb's copy carries only in-frame clones and drops some. The sample includes 150,000 to 200,000 clones, 86% of them seen just once. Sequencing used peripheral blood. The receptors were gathered from a woman in her sixties or seventies with COVID-19, enrolled during active disease.

The chain is built from TRBV6-5 and TRBJ2-3; a weak D match, TRBD1 (6 bases). In germline, CDR1 is MNHEY, CDR2 SVGAGI. The V and J ends lost 6 bases and 5 bases respectively, with 9 bases between them. The CDR3 loop spans 12 amino acids. The CDR3 sequence: CASRQGGDTQYF. CDR3 nucleotides: TGTGCCAGCAGGCAAGGGGGAGATACGCAGTATTTT.

The chain carries TRBV7-6 and TRBJ2-7, with no clear D. The V and J ends lost 4 bases and 0 bases respectively, with 7 bases between them. The CDR3 totals 13 residues. The germline gives CDR1 SGHVS, CDR2 FNYEAQ. CDR3 in amino acids: CASSSHSSYEQYF. CDR3 coding DNA: TGTGCCAGCAGCTCTCATAGCTCCTACGAGCAGTACTTC.

This sequence joins TRBV15 and TRBJ2-3, with TRBD1 as a possible D gene (5 bases). This CDR3 has 17 residues. Germline loops: CDR1 LNHNV, CDR2 YYDKDF (reference sequence). Between the trimmed V and J ends, which lost 0 bases and 4 bases, there was a span of 17 bases. The CDR3 spells CATSRDPNTLGADTQYF. CDR3 DNA sequence: TGTGCCACCAGCAGAGATCCTAACACTCTAGGGGCAGATACGCAGTATTTT.

V is TRBV5-1 and J is TRBJ2-6, with 12 bases lining up with TRBD1. Trimming took 2 bases from V and 2 from J; bases not matched to a gene: 5. The germline gives CDR1 SGHRS, CDR2 YFSETQ. The CDR3 totals 18 residues. CDR3 sequence reads: CASSFRDRGRAGANVLTF. DNA of the CDR3: TGCGCCAGCAGCTTCCGGGACAGGGGGCGAGCTGGGGCCAACGTCCTGACTTTC. Together with reference TRBV5-1 and TRBJ2-6, the CDR3 gives the full variable domain: KAGVTQTPRYLIKTRGQQVTLSCSPISGHRSVSWYQQTPGQGLQFLFEYFSETQRNKGNFPGRFSGRQFSNSRSEMNVSTLELGDSALYLCASSFRDRGRAGANVLTFGAGSRLTVL.

The rearrangement uses TRBV5-4 and TRBJ1-2, with D tentatively TRBD1 (6 bases). CDR3 length equals 15 residues. CDR1 and CDR2 (germline): SGHNT, YYREEE (reference sequence). The ends were cut back, 4 bases at V and 8 bases at J, with 21 bases in the middle. CDR3 in amino acids: CASSPTGGRFLGYTF. The CDR3 nucleotides are TGTGCCAGCAGCCCCACCGGGGGGCGTTTTCTGGGCTACACCTTC.

The chain employs TRBV19 and TRBJ1-5; 10 nucleotides align to TRBD1. V lost 6 bases and J lost 2; bases outside the gene matches: 10. The CDR3 is 17 residues long. Germline V gives CDR1 LNHDA, CDR2 SQIVND (reference sequence). The CDR3 DNA reads as TGTGCCAGTAGGCCGAATCCCGGGACAGGGGGCAATCAGCCCCAGCATTTT. Its translation is CASRPNPGTGGNQPQHF. Full variable domain (missing parts from reference TRBV19 and TRBJ1-5): DGGITQSPKYLFRKEGQNVTLSCEQNLNHDAMYWYRQDPGQGLRLIYYSQIVNDFQKGDIAEGYSVSREKKESFPLTVTSAQKNPTAFYLCASRPNPGTGGNQPQHFGDGTRLSIL.

The V gene is TRBV18, the J gene TRBJ2-2, with 10 bases aligning to TRBD1. This CDR3 has 16 amino acids. Losses at the gene ends were 3 bases for V and 7 bases for J; bases not matched to a gene: 8. CDR1 and CDR2 (germline): KGHSH, LQKENI. DNA for the CDR3: TGTGCCAGCTCACCCCAGACAGGGGGCCTCAGCGGGGAGCTGTTTTTT. It specifies CASSPQTGGLSGELFF.

The chain carries TRBV6-4 and TRBJ2-7; TRBD1 matches at 8 bases. V dropped 0 bases and J dropped 1; count of bases not matched to a gene: 23. The CDR3 has 22 amino acids. Germline V gene sequence: CDR1 MRHNA, CDR2 SNTAGT. CDR3 sequence (DNA): TGTGCCAGCAGTGACTCTATTGTGGACAGGGAGTCCGAGGGAACAACTTCCTACGAGCAGTACTTC. Amino acid sequence: CASSDSIVDRESEGTTSYEQYF.

This clone has only a few counts. V is TRBV19 and J is TRBJ1-5, with D perhaps TRBD1 (6 bases). V shed 6 bases and J shed 4 bases, with 16 bases lying between them. Germline-derived CDR1 and CDR2 are LNHDA and SQIVND (reference sequence). CDR3 size: 15 residues. The CDR3 nucleotides are TGTGCCAGTAGACCAATCCAGGGGTCAAATCAGCCCCAGCATTTT. It is translated as CASRPIQGSNQPQHF.

This chain connects TRBV5-1 to TRBJ1-1; D uncertain. The CDR3 is 15 residues long. Germline V CDR1 and CDR2: SGHRS, YFSETQ. V shed 1 base and J shed 2 bases, with 12 bases lying between them. This CDR3 is CASSLNSGGNTEAFF. CDR3 in DNA: TGCGCCAGCAGCTTGAATTCTGGCGGAAACACTGAAGCTTTCTTT.

This chain connects TRBV28 to TRBJ1-2; 7 nucleotides match TRBD1. CDR1 and CDR2 (germline): MDHEN, SYDVKM. The ends lost 6 bases at V and 5 bases at J; junction bases unmatched: 6. This CDR3 region has 13 residues. The DNA of the CDR3 is TGTGCCAGCAGGGTCTTGGGACAGTATGGCTACACCTTC. This translates into CASRVLGQYGYTF.

The CDR3 loop is CASSFSLGEQFF. CDR3 bases: TGTGCCAGCAGTTTTTCCCTCGGGGAGCAGTTCTTC. The rearrangement uses TRBV27 and TRBJ2-1; D is undetermined. The CDR3 totals 12 residues. The V end was cut by 3 bases, the J end by 10 bases, with 10 bases between. In germline, CDR1 is MNHEY, CDR2 SMNVEV (reference sequence).

This rearrangement joins TRBV3-1 (or the pseudogene TRBV3-2) to TRBJ1-5, with D perhaps matching TRBD1 (6 bases). The CDR3 spans 15 residues. CDR1 and CDR2 from the germline V gene are LGHDT and YNNKEL (reference sequence). V was pared by 1 base and J by 2 bases, with 9 bases between. The CDR3 protein is CASSQGAGGNQPQHF. For the CDR3, the DNA is TGTGCCAGCAGCCAAGGGGCAGGGGGCAATCAGCCCCAGCATTTT.

This clone was found once. The rearrangement joins TRBV29-1 to TRBJ2-1; TRBD2 matches 11 bases. Germline V gives CDR1 SQVTM, CDR2 ANQGSEA. V lost 4 bases and J lost 5; bases outside the gene matches: 7. CDR3 size: 15 residues. CDR3 sequence (DNA): TGCAGCGTTGGTTGGACTAGCGGGTTACACAATGAGCAGTTCTTC. Protein: CSVGWTSGLHNEQFF.

This clone was counted once. The rearrangement links TRBV6-6 to TRBJ1-4; no reliable D call. The CDR3 totals 15 residues. Germline V gene sequence: CDR1 MNHNY, CDR2 SVGAGI (reference sequence). V was shortened by 7 bases and J by 8 bases, with 20 bases between the two germline ends. CDR3 residues: CASTDGWREVEKLFF. The CDR3 DNA reads TGTGCCAGCACCGACGGATGGAGGGAGGTCGAAAAACTGTTTTTT.

The rearrangement uses TRBV4-1 and TRBJ2-1, with D possibly matching TRBD1 (5 bases). This CDR3 is 14 amino acids long. Germline lookup yields CDR1 MGHRA and CDR2 YSYEKL. Trimming took 3 bases from V and 10 from J, leaving 16 bases between them. The CDR3 coding sequence is TGCGCCAGCAGCCAGGGTACAGGCACAAGAGAGCAGTTCTTC. As protein: CASSQGTGTREQFF.

V usage is TRBV13 and J usage is TRBJ1-3, with 9 nucleotides matching TRBD1. With 7 bases clipped from V and 8 bases from J, the junction kept 6 bases outside the gene matches. In germline, CDR1 is PRHDT, CDR2 FYEKMQ (reference sequence). This CDR3 contains 13 residues. The DNA for the CDR3 is TGTGCCAGCACCGCGGACAGGGGATACACCATATATTTT. It specifies CASTADRGYTIYF.

This chain uses TRBV19 with TRBJ2-1; 7 bases fit TRBD2. CDR1 is LNHDA, CDR2 SQIVND, per germline (reference sequence). The trim removed 7 bases at V and 10 bases at J, leaving 10 bases unmatched. This CDR3 has 13 residues. The CDR3 protein is CASTPGALAEQFF. DNA of the CDR3: TGTGCCAGTACCCCCGGGGCACTAGCGGAGCAGTTCTTC.

The V call is TRBV3-1 (or the pseudogene TRBV3-2), the J call TRBJ2-5, with 11 nucleotides matching TRBD2. Losses at the gene ends were 5 bases for V and 0 bases for J; bases not matched to a gene: 8. The CDR3 spans 17 residues. CDR1 LGHDT and CDR2 YNNKEL come from the germline V gene (reference sequence). CDR3 coding DNA: TGTGCCAGCAGCGTTATGACTAGCGGGATCTACCAAGAGACCCAGTACTTC. The encoded protein is CASSVMTSGIYQETQYF.

This clone was seen only a few times. The chain joins TRBV27 to TRBJ2-7, with D possibly TRBD1 on 5 matching bases. Germline V gene data show CDR1 as MNHEY and CDR2 as SMNVEV (reference sequence). The CDR3 spans 12 residues. Trimming took off 5 bases at V and 11 bases at J, with 16 bases between the two ends. The CDR3 nucleotides are TGTGCCAGCAGTCTTCAGGGTGGGCGCGAGTACTTC. Translating it yields CASSLQGGREYF.

The chain links TRBV19 to TRBJ2-5, with TRBD2 matching 7 bases. The CDR3 runs 16 residues. Germline V gives CDR1 LNHDA, CDR2 SQIVND (reference sequence). Trimming at V came to 1 base and at J to 2 bases, leaving 7 bases not matched to a gene. Here the CDR3 reads CASSIGTGGGQETQYF. In DNA form, the CDR3 reads TGTGCCAGTAGTATAGGAACAGGCGGGGGACAAGAGACCCAGTACTTC.

CDR3 amino acids: CASSAGTSNYGYTF. CDR3 bases: TGTGCCAGCAGTGCCGGGACATCTAACTATGGCTACACCTTC. The V and J genes are TRBV25-1 and TRBJ1-2; possibly TRBD1 for D (6 bases). This CDR3 is built from 14 residues. In germline, CDR1 is MGHDK, CDR2 SYGVNS. With 4 bases removed from V and 0 bases from J, the gap between germline ends came to 9 bases.

The chain recombines TRBV27 with TRBJ2-2, with TRBD2 identical over 12 bases. Germline loops: CDR1 MNHEY, CDR2 SMNVEV (reference sequence). The CDR3 covers 18 residues. The ends lost 2 bases at V and 0 bases at J; junction bases unmatched: 4. CDR3 nucleotide sequence: TGTGCCAGCAGTTTAGATCGGACTAGCGGGGCGAACACCGGGGAGCTGTTTTTT. Translating gives CASSLDRTSGANTGELFF.

The sample holds a few counts of this clone. The rearrangement links TRBV5-4 to TRBJ1-3, with 7 bases fitting TRBD1. Trimming removed 5 bases from V and 4 bases from J; junction bases left unmatched: 3. The germline CDR1 and CDR2 sequences are SGHNT and YYREEE (reference sequence). This CDR3 has 13 amino acids. This chain's CDR3 is CASRSGGGNTIYF. CDR3 nucleotides: TGTGCCAGCAGATCAGGGGGAGGAAACACCATATATTTT.

This clone was recorded once. The CDR3 loop reads CSVGRPDTQYF. CDR3 in DNA: TGCAGCGTTGGGAGGCCAGATACGCAGTATTTT. The chain is built from TRBV29-1 and TRBJ2-3, with D tentatively TRBD2 (5 bases). The V and J ends lost 4 bases and 4 bases respectively, with 6 bases between them. CDR1 and CDR2 from the germline V gene are SQVTM and ANQGSEA. This CDR3 has 11 residues.

V and J are TRBV27 and TRBJ2-5; D may be TRBD2 (5 bases). This CDR3 is 13 amino acids long. Germline V CDR1 and CDR2: MNHEY, SMNVEV (reference sequence). Trimming cost V 6 bases and J 5 bases, with 13 bases left between them. The CDR3 region is CASRYSRGETQYF. The CDR3 nucleotides are TGTGCCAGCAGATATTCTAGAGGGGAGACCCAGTACTTC.